The next 18 T cell receptor beta chains were all read from a single sample in a study of technical replicates of blood from a few donors. The repertoire was sequenced with immunoSEQ multiplex PCR; TCRdb's copy has only in-frame clones and lacks some. The repertoire includes 76,000 or so clones, roughly 91% of them detected once, and around 0.24% sits in the top ten. The sample was T cells isolated from PBMCs. All receptors derive from a human donor in good health.

J is TRBJ2-3 and V is TRBV6-5; D may be TRBD2 (6 bases). The CDR3 totals 15 residues. Germline loops: CDR1 MNHEY, CDR2 SVGAGI. V was clipped by 5 bases and J by 0 bases, with 12 bases between them. The CDR3 sequence is CASSPLASSTDTQYF. The CDR3 DNA sequence: TGTGCCAGCAGTCCACTAGCATCTAGCACAGATACGCAGTATTTT.

The CDR3 region is CASKGSLNEKLFF. The CDR3 DNA reads TGTGCCAGCAAGGGGTCTTTAAATGAAAAACTGTTTTTT. V gene TRBV28 combines with J gene TRBJ1-4, with D possibly being TRBD1 (5 bases). V was trimmed by 7 bases and J by 5 bases, leaving 11 bases between them. In germline, CDR1 is MDHEN, CDR2 SYDVKM. The CDR3 runs to 13 residues.

The chain recombines TRBV28 with TRBJ1-2, with D possibly matching TRBD1 (6 bases). This CDR3 region has 15 residues. V was trimmed by 5 bases and J by 2 bases, leaving 15 bases between them. CDR1 is MDHEN and CDR2 is SYDVKM in the germline V gene. The CDR3 DNA sequence: TGTGCCAGCAGTCCCCCCACGGACAGAAACTATGGCTACACCTTC. Its protein product is CASSPPTDRNYGYTF.

The chain links TRBV9 to TRBJ2-3; 13 nucleotides agree with TRBD2. CDR3 length equals 17 residues. V shed 0 bases and J 2 bases; nucleotides not matched to a gene: 3. From germline, CDR1 is SGDLS and CDR2 YYNGEE. The CDR3 DNA sequence: TGTGCCAGCAGCGTAGGGGGGACTAGCGGGGACACAGATACGCAGTATTTT. Encoded protein: CASSVGGTSGDTDTQYF.

This chain links TRBV5-4 with TRBJ2-7, with TRBD1 identical over 9 bases. This CDR3 has 16 amino acids. Germline CDR1 reads SGHNT; CDR2 reads YYREEE (reference sequence). J lost 4 bases, V lost 4 bases, and 12 bases had no gene match. The CDR3 protein is CASSPTLGTGFYEQYF. The DNA of the CDR3 is TGTGCCAGCAGCCCTACTCTAGGGACAGGGTTTTACGAGCAGTACTTC.

This CDR3 is CASSVFGQGVSDGYTF. The CDR3 DNA follows: TGTGCCAGCAGCGTATTCGGACAGGGGGTTTCGGATGGCTACACCTTC. V gene TRBV9 combines with J gene TRBJ1-2; 10 positions match TRBD1. This CDR3 is built from 16 residues. Germline V gene data show CDR1 as SGDLS and CDR2 as YYNGEE. V was pared by 1 base and J by 6 bases, with 9 bases of the junction left unmatched.

The V call is TRBV28, the J call TRBJ2-5; tentatively, D is TRBD1 (6 bases). Trimming left V 0 bases short and J 2 bases short, with 10 bases between. CDR1 MDHEN and CDR2 SYDVKM come from the germline V gene. CDR3 length equals 15 residues. The CDR3 spells CASSLWRGIQETQYF. The CDR3 DNA is TGTGCCAGCAGTTTATGGAGGGGGATTCAAGAGACCCAGTACTTC.

The chain joins TRBV7-9 to TRBJ2-3; 10 positions match TRBD2. Trimming removed 5 bases from V and 11 bases from J; junction bases left unmatched: 19. This CDR3 has 17 amino acids. Per germline, CDR1 SEHNR and CDR2 FQNEAQ (reference sequence). DNA of the CDR3: TGTGCCAGCAGCCGCTCGGTTGGGGATAGCGGGAGGAATAAGCAGTATTTT. It is translated as CASSRSVGDSGRNKQYF.

The genes are TRBV21-1 and TRBJ2-2; the table's D call, TRBD1, was not checked against the DNA. TRBV21-1 is a listed pseudogene. The CDR3 spans 16 residues. The DNA of the CDR3 is TGTGCCAGCAGCAGAGTTCCGGACAGGGACACCGGGGAGCTGTTTTTT. Its protein product is CASSRVPDRDTGELFF.

The rearrangement joins TRBV27 to TRBJ2-7, with 9 bases identical to TRBD1. This CDR3 is 15 amino acids long. With 4 bases clipped from V and 3 bases from J, the junction kept 7 bases outside the gene matches. Looked up from germline, CDR1 is MNHEY and CDR2 is SMNVEV (reference sequence). The CDR3 DNA sequence: TGTGCCAGCAGTTCGTTTCCGGGACAGGGCTACGAGCAGTACTTC. As protein: CASSSFPGQGYEQYF.

The CDR3 DNA is TGTGCCAGCAGCTTAATGGTCTCGGGTGAAAAACTGTTTTTT. It translates to CASSLMVSGEKLFF. This chain connects TRBV7-9 to TRBJ1-4, with no clear D. The CDR3 length is 14 residues. The V gene lost 2 bases and the J gene lost 7 bases, with 11 bases spanning the gap. CDR1 is SEHNR and CDR2 is FQNEAQ in the germline V gene (reference sequence).

The J gene is TRBJ2-7, the V gene TRBV6-5; D is uncertain. This CDR3 is built from 12 residues. Looked up from germline, CDR1 is MNHEY and CDR2 is SVGAGI. V was pared by 3 bases and J by 6 bases, with 9 bases between. The CDR3 nucleotides are TGTGCCAGCAGTTATAACGGTTGCGAGCAGTACTTC. Encoded protein: CASSYNGCEQYF.

The chain combines TRBV28 with TRBJ1-5; TRBD1 matches 8 bases. CDR1 MDHEN and CDR2 SYDVKM come from the germline V gene. Trimming took 1 base from V and 15 from J; bases not matched to a gene: 8. The CDR3 sequence is 13 residues long. CDR3: CASSLFAGTGLHF. The CDR3 DNA follows: TGTGCCAGCAGTTTATTCGCCGGGACAGGCCTGCATTTT. Combining the CDR3 with reference TRBV28 and TRBJ1-5 gives the whole variable domain DVKVTQSSRYLVKRTGEKVFLECVQDMDHENMFWYRQDPGLGLRLIYFSYDVKMKEKGDIPEGYSVSREKKERFSLILESASTNQTSMYLCASSLFAGTGLHFGDGTRLSIL.

This chain connects TRBV5-4 to TRBJ1-1; the match to TRBD1 covers 8 bases. The CDR3 loop spans 15 amino acids. The ends lost 4 bases at V and 5 bases at J; junction bases unmatched: 10. Germline V gene sequence: CDR1 SGHNT, CDR2 YYREEE (reference sequence). The CDR3 here is CASSKGQGINTEAFF. As DNA, the CDR3 is TGTGCCAGCAGCAAAGGACAGGGCATTAATACTGAAGCTTTCTTT.

The V call is TRBV18, the J call TRBJ2-5, with D maybe TRBD2 (5 bases). The CDR3 contains 16 residues. CDR1 and CDR2 from the germline V gene are KGHSH and LQKENI. With 2 bases removed from V and 5 bases from J, the gap between germline ends came to 18 bases. The CDR3 nucleotides are TGTGCCAGCTCACCATTGAGGGCGCGGGTAGGGGAGACCCAGTACTTC. Protein product: CASSPLRARVGETQYF. Based on the CDR3 plus reference TRBV18 and TRBJ2-5, the full variable domain is NAGVMQNPRHLVRRRGQEARLRCSPMKGHSHVYWYRQLPEEGLKFMVYLQKENIIDESGMPKERFSAEFPKEGPSILRIQQVVRGDSAAYFCASSPLRARVGETQYFGPGTRLLVL.

The CDR3 DNA reads TGTGCCAGCAGCTTTGGAGGGGTAGAGACCCAGTACTTC. This gives the protein CASSFGGVETQYF. The chain links TRBV7-2 to TRBJ2-5, with D perhaps TRBD2 (6 bases). The germline V gene encodes CDR1 SGHTA and CDR2 FQGNSA. V gave up 3 bases and J gave up 4 bases, with 9 bases separating them. This CDR3 has 13 residues.

The V gene is TRBV13, the J gene TRBJ2-4, with 9 bases lining up with TRBD1. V trimming: 2 bases; J trimming: 0 bases; junction bases outside the gene matches: 8. The germline V gene encodes CDR1 PRHDT and CDR2 FYEKMQ (reference sequence). The CDR3 loop spans 18 amino acids. CDR3 in DNA: TGTGCCAGCAGCTTAAAACCACTACAGGGGGCAGCCAAAAACATTCAGTACTTC. Amino acid sequence: CASSLKPLQGAAKNIQYF.

This sequence joins TRBV9 and TRBJ2-1, with 9 bases lining up with TRBD2. V was pared by 0 bases and J by 7 bases, with 14 bases of the junction left unmatched. Germline V gene lookup returns CDR1 SGDLS and CDR2 YYNGEE. This CDR3 is 18 amino acids long. CDR3 in amino acids: CASSVGGGRGGAMNEQFF. CDR3 nucleotides: TGTGCCAGCAGCGTAGGTGGAGGGCGCGGGGGGGCCATGAATGAGCAGTTCTTC.